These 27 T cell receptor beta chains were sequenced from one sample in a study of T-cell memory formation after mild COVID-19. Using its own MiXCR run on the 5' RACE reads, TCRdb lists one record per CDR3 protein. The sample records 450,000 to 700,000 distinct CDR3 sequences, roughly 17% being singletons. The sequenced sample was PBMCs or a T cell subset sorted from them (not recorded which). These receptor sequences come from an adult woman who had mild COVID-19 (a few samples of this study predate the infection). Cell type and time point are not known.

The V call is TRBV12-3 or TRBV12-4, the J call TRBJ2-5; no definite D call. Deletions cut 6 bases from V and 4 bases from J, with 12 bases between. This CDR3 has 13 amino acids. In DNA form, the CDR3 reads TGTGCCAGCAGACGCCAACCTCTAGAGACCCAGTACTTC. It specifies CASRRQPLETQYF.

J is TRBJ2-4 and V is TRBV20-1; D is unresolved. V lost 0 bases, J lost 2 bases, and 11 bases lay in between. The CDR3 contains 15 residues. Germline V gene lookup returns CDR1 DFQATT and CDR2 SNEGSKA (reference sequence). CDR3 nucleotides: TGCAGTGCTAGAGATCGGAGCACAACCAAAAACATTCAGTACTTC. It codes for CSARDRSTTKNIQYF.

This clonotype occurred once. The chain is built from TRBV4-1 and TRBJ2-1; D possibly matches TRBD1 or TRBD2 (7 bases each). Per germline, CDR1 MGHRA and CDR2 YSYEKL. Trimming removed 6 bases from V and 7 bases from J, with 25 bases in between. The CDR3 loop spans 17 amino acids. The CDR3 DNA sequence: TGCGCCAGCAGGCGTATCCGACAGGGAGGGGGACAGAATGAGCAGTTCTTC. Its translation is CASRRIRQGGGQNEQFF.

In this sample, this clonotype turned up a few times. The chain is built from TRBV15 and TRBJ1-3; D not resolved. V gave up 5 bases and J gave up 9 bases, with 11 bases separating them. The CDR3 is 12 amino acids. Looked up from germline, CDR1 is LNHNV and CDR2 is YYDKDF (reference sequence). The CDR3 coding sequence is TGTGCCACCAGCCCCTTTGGTGGCACCATATATTTT. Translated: CATSPFGGTIYF.

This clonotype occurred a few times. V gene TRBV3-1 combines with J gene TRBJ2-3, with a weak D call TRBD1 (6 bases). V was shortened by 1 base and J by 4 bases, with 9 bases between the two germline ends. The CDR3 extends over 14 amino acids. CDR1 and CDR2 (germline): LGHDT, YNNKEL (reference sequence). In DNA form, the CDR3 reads TGTGCCAGCAGCCAAGGGACAGCTCCAGATACGCAGTATTTT. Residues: CASSQGTAPDTQYF.

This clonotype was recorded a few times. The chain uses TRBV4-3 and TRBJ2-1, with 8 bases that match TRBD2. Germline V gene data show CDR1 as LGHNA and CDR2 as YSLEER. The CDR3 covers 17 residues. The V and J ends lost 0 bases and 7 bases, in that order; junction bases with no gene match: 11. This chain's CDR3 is CASSQDSGLAGTNEQFF. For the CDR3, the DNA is TGCGCCAGCAGCCAAGATTCCGGTCTAGCGGGTACAAATGAGCAGTTCTTC.

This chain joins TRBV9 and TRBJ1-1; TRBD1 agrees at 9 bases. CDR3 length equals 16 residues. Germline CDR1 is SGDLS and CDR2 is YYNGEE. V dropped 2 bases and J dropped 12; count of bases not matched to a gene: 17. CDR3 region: CASSVSGTGRDGGTFF. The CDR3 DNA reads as TGTGCCAGCAGCGTCTCCGGGACAGGGAGAGATGGTGGGACTTTCTTT.

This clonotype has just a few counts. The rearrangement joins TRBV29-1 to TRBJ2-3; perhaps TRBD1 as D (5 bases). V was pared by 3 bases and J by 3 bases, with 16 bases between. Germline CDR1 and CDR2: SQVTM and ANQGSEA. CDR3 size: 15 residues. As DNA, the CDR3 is TGCAGCGTTGAGGATCGCAGGGTTAAGACAGATACGCAGTATTTT. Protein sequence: CSVEDRRVKTDTQYF.

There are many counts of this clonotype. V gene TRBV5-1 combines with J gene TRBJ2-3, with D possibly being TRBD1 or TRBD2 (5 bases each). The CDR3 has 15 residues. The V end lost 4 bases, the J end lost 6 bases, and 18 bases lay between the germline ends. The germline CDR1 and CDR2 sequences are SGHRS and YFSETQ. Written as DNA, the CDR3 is TGCGCCAGCAGCCCCTGGACAAATTCGGGGGATACGCAGTATTTT. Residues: CASSPWTNSGDTQYF. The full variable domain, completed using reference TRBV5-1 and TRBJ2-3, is KAGVTQTPRYLIKTRGQQVTLSCSPISGHRSVSWYQQTPGQGLQFLFEYFSETQRNKGNFPGRFSGRQFSNSRSEMNVSTLELGDSALYLCASSPWTNSGDTQYFGPGTRLTVL.

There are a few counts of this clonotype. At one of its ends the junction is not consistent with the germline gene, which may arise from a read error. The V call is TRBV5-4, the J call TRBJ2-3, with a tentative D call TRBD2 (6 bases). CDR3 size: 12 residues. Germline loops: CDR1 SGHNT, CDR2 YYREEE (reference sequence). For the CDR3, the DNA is TGTGCCAGCAGCTCGCGGGGCCCGGGACTGCGTTTT. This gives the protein CASSSRGPGLRF.

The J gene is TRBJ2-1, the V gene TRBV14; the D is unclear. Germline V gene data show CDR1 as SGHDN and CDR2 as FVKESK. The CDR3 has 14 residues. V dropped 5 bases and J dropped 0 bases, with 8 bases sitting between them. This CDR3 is CASSSLDSYNEQFF. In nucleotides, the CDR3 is TGTGCCAGCAGCTCACTGGACTCCTACAATGAGCAGTTCTTC.

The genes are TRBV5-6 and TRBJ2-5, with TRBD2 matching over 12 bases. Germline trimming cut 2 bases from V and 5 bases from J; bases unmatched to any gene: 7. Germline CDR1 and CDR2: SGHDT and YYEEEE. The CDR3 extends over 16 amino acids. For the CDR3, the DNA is TGTGCCAGCAGCTTTGACCTAGCGGGGGGGCACGAGACCCAGTACTTC. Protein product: CASSFDLAGGHETQYF.

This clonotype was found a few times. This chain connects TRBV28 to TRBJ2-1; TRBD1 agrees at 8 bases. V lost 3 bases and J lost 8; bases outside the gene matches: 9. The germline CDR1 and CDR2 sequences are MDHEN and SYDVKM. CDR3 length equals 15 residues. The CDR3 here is CASSFQGAVWDEQFF. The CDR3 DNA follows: TGTGCCAGCAGTTTTCAGGGGGCAGTTTGGGATGAGCAGTTCTTC.

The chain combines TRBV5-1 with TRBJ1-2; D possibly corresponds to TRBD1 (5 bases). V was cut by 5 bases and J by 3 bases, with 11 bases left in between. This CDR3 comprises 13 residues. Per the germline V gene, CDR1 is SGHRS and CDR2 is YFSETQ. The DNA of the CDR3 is TGCGCCAGCAGGAGGGTACAGGACTATGGCTACACCTTC. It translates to CASRRVQDYGYTF. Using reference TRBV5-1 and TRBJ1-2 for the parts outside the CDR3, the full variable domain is KAGVTQTPRYLIKTRGQQVTLSCSPISGHRSVSWYQQTPGQGLQFLFEYFSETQRNKGNFPGRFSGRQFSNSRSEMNVSTLELGDSALYLCASRRVQDYGYTFGSGTRLTVV.

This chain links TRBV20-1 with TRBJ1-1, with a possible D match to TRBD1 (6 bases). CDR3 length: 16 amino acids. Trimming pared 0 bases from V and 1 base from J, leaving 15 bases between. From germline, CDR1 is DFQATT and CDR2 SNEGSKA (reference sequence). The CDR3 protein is CSARDYRESRNTEAFF. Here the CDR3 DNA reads TGCAGTGCTAGAGATTACAGGGAGAGTCGGAACACTGAAGCTTTCTTT.

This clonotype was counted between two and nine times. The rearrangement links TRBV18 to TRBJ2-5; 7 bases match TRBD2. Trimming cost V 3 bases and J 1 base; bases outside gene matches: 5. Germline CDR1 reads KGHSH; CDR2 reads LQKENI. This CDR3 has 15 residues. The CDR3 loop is CASSPTGGSQETQYF. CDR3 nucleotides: TGTGCCAGCTCACCTACCGGGGGGTCCCAAGAGACCCAGTACTTC.

The CDR3 region has the DNA TGTGCCAGCAGCCCCGGGACAGGGCTGACCGGGGAGCTGTTTTTT. This translates into CASSPGTGLTGELFF. This chain uses TRBV5-6 with TRBJ2-2, with 9 bases that match TRBD1. CDR1 and CDR2 (germline): SGHDT, YYEEEE. J gave up 5 bases and V 4 bases, and 6 bases lay outside the gene matches. This CDR3 contains 15 residues.

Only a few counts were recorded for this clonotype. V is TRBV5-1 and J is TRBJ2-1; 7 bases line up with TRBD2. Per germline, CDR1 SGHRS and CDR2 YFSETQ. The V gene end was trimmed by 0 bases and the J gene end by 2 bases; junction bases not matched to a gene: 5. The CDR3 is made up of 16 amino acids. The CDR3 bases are TGCGCCAGCAGCTTGGCGGCGGGAGTAGCCTACAATGAGCAGTTCTTC. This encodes CASSLAAGVAYNEQFF.

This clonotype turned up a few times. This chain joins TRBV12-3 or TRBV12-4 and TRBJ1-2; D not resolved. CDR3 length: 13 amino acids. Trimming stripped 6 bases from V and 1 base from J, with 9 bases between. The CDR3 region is CASSTRVNYGYTF. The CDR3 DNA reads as TGTGCCAGCAGCACGAGGGTTAACTATGGCTACACCTTC.

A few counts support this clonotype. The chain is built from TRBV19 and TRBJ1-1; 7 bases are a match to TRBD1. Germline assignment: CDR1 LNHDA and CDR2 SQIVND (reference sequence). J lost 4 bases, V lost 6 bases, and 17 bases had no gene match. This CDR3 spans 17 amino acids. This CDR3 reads CASRGARTGAWSTEAFF. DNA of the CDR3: TGTGCCAGTAGAGGAGCCCGGACAGGCGCCTGGAGCACTGAAGCTTTCTTT.

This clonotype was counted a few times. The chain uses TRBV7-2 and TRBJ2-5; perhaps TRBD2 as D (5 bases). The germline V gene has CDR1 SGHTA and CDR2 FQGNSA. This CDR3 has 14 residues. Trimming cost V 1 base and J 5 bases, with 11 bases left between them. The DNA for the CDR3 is TGTGCCAGCAGCTTAGGAACGACTATGGAGACCCAGTACTTC. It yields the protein CASSLGTTMETQYF.

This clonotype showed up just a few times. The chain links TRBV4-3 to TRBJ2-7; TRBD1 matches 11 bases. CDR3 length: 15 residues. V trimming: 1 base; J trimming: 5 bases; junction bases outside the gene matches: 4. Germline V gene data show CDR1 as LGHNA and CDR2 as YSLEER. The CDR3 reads CASSQVGTGGDEQYF. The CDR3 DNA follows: TGCGCCAGCAGCCAAGTCGGGACAGGGGGTGACGAGCAGTACTTC.

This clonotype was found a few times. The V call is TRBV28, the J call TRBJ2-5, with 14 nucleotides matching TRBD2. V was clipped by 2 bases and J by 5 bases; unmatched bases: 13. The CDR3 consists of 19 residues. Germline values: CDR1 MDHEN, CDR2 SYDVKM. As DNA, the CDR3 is TGTGCCAGCAGTTTACGCCGACTAGCGGGAGGGCCTAGTAGGGAGACCCAGTACTTC. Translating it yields CASSLRRLAGGPSRETQYF.

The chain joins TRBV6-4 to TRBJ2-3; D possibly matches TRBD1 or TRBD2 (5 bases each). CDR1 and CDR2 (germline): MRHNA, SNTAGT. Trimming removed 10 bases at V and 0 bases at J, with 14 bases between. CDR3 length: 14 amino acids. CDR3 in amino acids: CAKPGGASTDTQYF. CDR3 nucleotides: TGTGCCAAGCCTGGGGGTGCTAGCACAGATACGCAGTATTTT.

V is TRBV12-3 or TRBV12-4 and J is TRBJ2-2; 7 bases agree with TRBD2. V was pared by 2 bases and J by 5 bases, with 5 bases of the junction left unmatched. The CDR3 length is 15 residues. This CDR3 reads CASSLLPGGTGELFF. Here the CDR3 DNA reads TGTGCCAGCAGTTTATTACCGGGAGGAACCGGGGAGCTGTTTTTT.

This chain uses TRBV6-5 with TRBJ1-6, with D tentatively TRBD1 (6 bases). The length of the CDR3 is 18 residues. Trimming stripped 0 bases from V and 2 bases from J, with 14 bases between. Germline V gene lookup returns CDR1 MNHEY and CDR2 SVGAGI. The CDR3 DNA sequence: TGTGCCAGCAGTTACTCAAGTCCCGGGGACACCTATAATTCACCCCTCCACTTT. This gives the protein CASSYSSPGDTYNSPLHF.

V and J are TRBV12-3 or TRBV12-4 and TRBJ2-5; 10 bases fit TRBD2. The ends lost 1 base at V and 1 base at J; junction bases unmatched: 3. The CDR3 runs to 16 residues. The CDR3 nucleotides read TGTGCCAGCAGTTTAGGTGTAGCGGGGGGCCAAGAGACCCAGTACTTC. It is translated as CASSLGVAGGQETQYF.